This is a list of T cell receptor beta chains from one sample in a study of Graves' ophthalmopathy and Graves' hyperthyroidism. TCRdb used MiXCR to reprocess the multiplex PCR reads, holding one entry per CDR3 protein. Of hundreds of thousands of distinct CDR3 sequences listed, about a fifth are singletons. The sample taken for sequencing was peripheral blood. These receptors were taken from a woman aged 18-29 years with stable Graves' hyperthyroidism. Some clones in this sample may be carry-over from other donors' samples. Both conserved end residues are part of each CDR3. D genes are given only for firm matches. Clone size is given for some rows only: seen once, a few or many times, or a class if the clone is expanded.

DNA: TGTGCCAGCAGTCCCGGGGACAGCGCCTCCTACGAGCAGTACTTC
CDR3: CASSPGDSASYEQYF
size: many
length: 15
V: TRBV28
J: TRBJ2-7
D: TRBD1

DNA: TGTGCCTGGCGACTTTCGAACACTGAAGCTTTCTTT
CDR3: CAWRLSNTEAFF
size: many
length: 12
V: TRBV30
J: TRBJ1-1
D: .

DNA: TGTGCCAGCAGCGACGCCAGGGGGTACCAAGAGACCCAGTACTTC
CDR3: CASSDARGYQETQYF
size: many
length: 15
V: TRBV7-2
J: TRBJ2-5
D: TRBD1

DNA: TGCGCCAGCAGCCCCAATAGGATGAGCAATCAGCCCCAGCATTTT
CDR3: CASSPNRMSNQPQHF
size: many
length: 15
V: TRBV4-1
J: TRBJ1-5
D: .

DNA: TGTGCCACCAGCCCGCTTGGGTATGGCTACACCTTC
CDR3: CATSPLGYGYTF
size: .
length: 12
V: TRBV15
J: TRBJ1-2
D: .

DNA: TGCAGTGCCGCGGGACAGGGGACCTACGAGCAGTACTTC
CDR3: CSAAGQGTYEQYF
size: once
length: 13
V: TRBV20-1
J: TRBJ2-7
D: TRBD1

DNA: TGTGCCAGCAGCCAAGACCTCGGCTCCTACGAGCAGTACTTC
CDR3: CASSQDLGSYEQYF
size: few
length: 14
V: TRBV4-2
J: TRBJ2-7
D: .

DNA: TGTGCCACCAACACCGGGCTAGCGAGAGGGTACGAGCAGTACTTC
CDR3: CATNTGLARGYEQYF
size: many
length: 15
V: TRBV6-5
J: TRBJ2-7
D: .

DNA: TGTGCCAGCACTGATCTGACAGGGGGTAATGGCTACACCTTC
CDR3: CASTDLTGGNGYTF
size: many
length: 14
V: TRBV12-3/TRBV12-4
J: TRBJ1-2
D: TRBD1

DNA: TGTGCCAGCAGCTTAGCAGATACAGGGACCGGGGAGCTGTTTTTT
CDR3: CASSLADTGTGELFF
size: few
length: 15
V: TRBV7-8
J: TRBJ2-2
D: .

DNA: TGTGCCAGCAGTTTATGGGACAGGGACGGCTACTCTAACTATGGCTACACCTTC
CDR3: CASSLWDRDGYSNYGYTF
size: .
length: 18
V: TRBV12-3/TRBV12-4
J: TRBJ1-2
D: TRBD1